These 30 T cell receptor beta chains were sequenced from one sample in a study of monozygotic twins with inflammatory bowel disease. TCRdb reworked the 5' RACE reads into one entry per CDR3 protein, no DNA. The sample table sets out about 450,000 distinct CDR3 sequences. The specimen was blood. The receptors shown here come from a human donor with ulcerative colitis or Crohn's disease, or a healthy co-twin of an affected twin (not recorded which).

The CDR3 spells CAITRLAGGQRGEQFF. The chain links TRBV10-3 to TRBJ2-1; TCRdb's D gene call, TRBD2, goes unchecked for lack of DNA. Germline assignment: CDR1 ENHRY and CDR2 SYGVKD. The CDR3 is made up of 16 amino acids.

The J gene is TRBJ1-2, the V gene TRBV29-1; as DNA is missing, the TRBD1 call by TCRdb cannot be tested. CDR3 size: 11 residues. The germline V gene has CDR1 SQVTM and CDR2 ANQGSEA. CDR3 protein: CSVVDTRGYTF.

The V gene is TRBV5-5, the J gene TRBJ2-7; TCRdb's D call, TRBD1, is unchecked because there is no DNA. Germline lookup yields CDR1 SGHKS and CDR2 YYEKEE (reference sequence). CDR3 length: 16 amino acids. CDR3 sequence reads: CASSSRAQNTGHEQYF.

V is TRBV28 and J is TRBJ2-7; TCRdb outputs TRBD2, but without DNA this stays unchecked. The germline gives CDR1 MDHEN, CDR2 SYDVKM. This CDR3 has 14 residues. The CDR3: CASTTSGSSYEQYF.

V and J are TRBV7-2 and TRBJ2-7; TCRdb's D call of TRBD1 is untestable without DNA. Germline loops: CDR1 SGHTA, CDR2 FQGNSA. There are 13 residues in the CDR3. This CDR3 reads CASSSGQTGEQYF.

The chain recombines TRBV24-1 with TRBJ2-2. CDR3 length: 13 residues. Germline CDR1 KGHDR, CDR2 SFDVKD. The CDR3 is CATSDFNTGELFF.

V is TRBV29-1 and J is TRBJ1-1; as DNA is missing, the TRBD1 call by TCRdb cannot be tested. CDR3 length equals 13 residues. Per the germline V gene, CDR1 is SQVTM and CDR2 is ANQGSEA. CDR3: CSVGRGLNTEAFF.

This chain connects TRBV4-3 to TRBJ1-1. Germline loops: CDR1 LGHNA, CDR2 YSLEER. The CDR3 runs to 14 residues. CDR3 sequence reads: CASSQVRLNTEAFF.

This chain links TRBV7-2 with TRBJ1-1. This CDR3 has 13 residues. Germline V lookup: CDR1 SGHTA, CDR2 FQGNSA. The CDR3: CASSLQHVTEAFF.

The rearrangement links TRBV20-1 to TRBJ2-7; the D gene TCRdb calls, TRBD2, cannot be checked with no DNA. The length of the CDR3 is 13 residues. Per the germline V gene, CDR1 is DFQATT and CDR2 is SNEGSKA (reference sequence). CDR3 amino acids: CSAQSRSVREQYF.

The genes are TRBV20-1 and TRBJ2-3; absent DNA, TCRdb's TRBD2 call cannot be checked. The length of the CDR3 is 15 residues. Germline CDR1 DFQATT, CDR2 SNEGSKA (reference sequence). The CDR3 loop reads CSARERTTSTDTQYF.

The chain has TRBV10-3 and TRBJ2-1. Per germline, CDR1 ENHRY and CDR2 SYGVKD. The length of the CDR3 is 14 residues. CDR3 amino acids: CAISGHAIDNEQFF.

The chain couples TRBV10-3 to TRBJ2-7; TCRdb's D call, TRBD2, is unchecked because there is no DNA. CDR1 is ENHRY and CDR2 is SYGVKD in the germline V gene. The CDR3 runs 14 residues. The chain's CDR3 is CAIGLAGSSYEQYF.

The V and J genes are TRBV6-2 or TRBV6-3 and TRBJ2-3; TCRdb picks TRBD1, but there is no DNA to check that call. Germline CDR1 reads MNHEY; CDR2 reads SVGEGT. CDR3 length: 16 amino acids. This CDR3 reads CASSQTDRYRGDTQYF.

The J gene is TRBJ2-1, the V gene TRBV12-3 or TRBV12-4. The CDR3 runs to 14 residues. CDR3: CASTSSGSYNEQFF.

The J gene is TRBJ2-3, the V gene TRBV24-1; with no DNA, the TCRdb D assignment of TRBD1 cannot be verified. CDR1 is KGHDR, CDR2 SFDVKD, per germline. The CDR3 is 14 residues long. The CDR3 loop reads CATSDPGGADTQYF.

V is TRBV29-1 and J is TRBJ1-1; with no DNA, the TCRdb D assignment of TRBD1 cannot be verified. Germline CDR1 reads SQVTM; CDR2 reads ANQGSEA. The CDR3 extends over 14 amino acids. CDR3 sequence reads: CSVLSGGGSTEAFF.

V is TRBV5-1 and J is TRBJ2-7; no DNA is available, so the TRBD1 call from TCRdb remains unchecked. CDR1 is SGHRS, CDR2 YFSETQ, per germline. The CDR3 runs to 14 residues. CDR3 residues: CASSFQTGGMGQYF.

The chain is built from TRBV18 and TRBJ1-2. This CDR3 is 14 amino acids long. Per the germline V gene, CDR1 is KGHSH and CDR2 is LQKENI. CDR3 in amino acids: CASSPRENSYGYTF.

CDR3: CASSLTSEYNEQFF. J is TRBJ2-1 and V is TRBV7-3. Germline CDR1 reads SGHTA; CDR2 reads FQGTGA. This CDR3 has 14 amino acids.

The CDR3 sequence: CAWWDPGNTIYF. The J gene is TRBJ1-3, the V gene TRBV30. Germline V gives CDR1 GTSNPN, CDR2 SVGIG (reference sequence). The CDR3 covers 12 residues.

The V call is TRBV20-1, the J call TRBJ2-1. The CDR3 is 13 amino acids. Germline CDR1 is DFQATT and CDR2 is SNEGSKA (reference sequence). CDR3 residues: CSARDQWGNEQFF.

The chain links TRBV12-3 or TRBV12-4 to TRBJ2-2. This CDR3 has 13 amino acids. This chain's CDR3 is CASSLSWPGELFF.

The chain links TRBV3-1 to TRBJ2-1. The length of the CDR3 is 16 residues. Germline V lookup: CDR1 LGHDT, CDR2 YNNKEL (reference sequence). CDR3 amino acids: CASSQDALSSYNEQFF.

The J gene is TRBJ2-5, the V gene TRBV5-4; the TCRdb call, TRBD2, lacks DNA for checking. Germline V lookup: CDR1 SGHNT, CDR2 YYREEE (reference sequence). The CDR3 sequence is 14 residues long. CDR3 region: CASSFGRGTETQYF.

The V gene is TRBV7-2, the J gene TRBJ2-1; TCRdb selects TRBD2, and the lack of DNA leaves this call unchecked. The germline V gene encodes CDR1 SGHTA and CDR2 FQGNSA. This CDR3 spans 16 amino acids. CDR3 region: CASSLGGSPRWNEQFF.

The chain joins TRBV6-2 or TRBV6-3 to TRBJ2-1; there is no DNA to check the TCRdb D call of TRBD1. The CDR3 is 16 amino acids. CDR1 is MNHEY and CDR2 is SVGEGT in the germline V gene. Here the CDR3 reads CASSSGFRGNYNEQFF.

The J gene is TRBJ2-5, the V gene TRBV28. The CDR3 extends over 15 amino acids. Germline assignment: CDR1 MDHEN and CDR2 SYDVKM. CDR3 sequence reads: CASRPTVALQETQYF.

This chain joins TRBV19 and TRBJ2-7. Looked up from germline, CDR1 is LNHDA and CDR2 is SQIVND (reference sequence). CDR3 length: 13 residues. The CDR3: CASSIEVAYEQYF.

This rearrangement joins TRBV4-2 to TRBJ1-1; absent DNA, TCRdb's TRBD1 call cannot be checked. CDR3 length equals 16 residues. Germline assignment: CDR1 LGHNA and CDR2 YNFKEQ. The CDR3 reads CASSPRPGEGSTEAFF.